This TCR beta chain was documented in a study of Ad26.COV2.S vaccination and SARS-CoV-2 variants. Study-level information: Vaccine-arm donor from the placebo-controlled COV1001 Ad26.COV2.S trial.

Measured with immunoSEQ multiplex PCR; TCRdb has only the in-frame clones, and not every one. The table includes around 400,000 clones, 83% detected once. This clone was observed once. The CDR3 is 14 residues long. The junction had 6 bases not matched to a gene; V was cut back by 5 bases and J by 5 bases. Germline CDR1 reads SGHRS; CDR2 reads YFSETQ. Specified treatment: some 19 received Ad26.COV2.S at low or high dose, single or two shots; a few received placebo; per-sample allocation not given. All samples were drawn on day 63, counting from the first vaccine or placebo injection. The origin of this receptor is a person aged 18-60 years who received the Ad26.COV2.S COVID-19 vaccine or a placebo. J is TRBJ2-2 and V is TRBV5-1; 7 bases align to TRBD2. The specimen comprised peripheral blood, sampled in a trial of Ad26.COV2.S vaccine versus placebo. CDR3 sequence reads: CASRPGGSTGELFF. The CDR3 DNA is TGCGCCAGCAGGCCCGGCGGGAGTACCGGGGAGCTGTTTTTT.